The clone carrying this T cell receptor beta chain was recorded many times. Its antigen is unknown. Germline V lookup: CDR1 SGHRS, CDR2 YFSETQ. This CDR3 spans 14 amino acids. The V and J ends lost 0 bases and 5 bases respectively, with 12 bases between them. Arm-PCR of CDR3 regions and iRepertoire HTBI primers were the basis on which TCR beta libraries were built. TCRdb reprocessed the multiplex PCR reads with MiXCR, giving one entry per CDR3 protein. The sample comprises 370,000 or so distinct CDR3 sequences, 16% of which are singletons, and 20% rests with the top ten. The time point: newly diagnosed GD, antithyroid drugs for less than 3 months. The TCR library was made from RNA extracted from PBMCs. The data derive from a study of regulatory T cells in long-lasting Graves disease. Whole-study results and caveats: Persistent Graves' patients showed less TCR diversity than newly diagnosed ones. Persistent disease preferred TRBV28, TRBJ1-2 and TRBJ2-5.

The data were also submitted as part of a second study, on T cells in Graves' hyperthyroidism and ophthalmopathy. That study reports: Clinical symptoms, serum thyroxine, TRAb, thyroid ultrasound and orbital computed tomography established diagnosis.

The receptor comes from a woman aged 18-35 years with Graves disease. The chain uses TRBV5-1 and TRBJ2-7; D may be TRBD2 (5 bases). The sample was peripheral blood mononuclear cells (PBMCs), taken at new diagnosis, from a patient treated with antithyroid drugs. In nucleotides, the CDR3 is TGCGCCAGCAGCTTGGTTCGGGGTCCCAACGAGCAGTACTTC. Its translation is CASSLVRGPNEQYF.